This T cell receptor (beta chain) was profiled in a study of T cell responses to AZD1222 COVID-19 vaccine. A remark on this clone: Its matching antigen is unknown.

The assay was immunoSEQ multiplex PCR, and TCRdb's table has in-frame clones only and misses some. The repertoire consists of over 120,000 clones, with around nine tenths occurring once and the leading ten covering under 2%. Study-wide findings and caveats: Epitopes outside B.1.351 and B.1.1.7 mutated regions reportedly drew nearly half of spike TCRs. Females outnumbered males among donors, who were mostly white British; clonal diversity was possibly underestimated.

Second doses at about 4 or about 12 weeks were pooled. The CDR3 extends over 12 amino acids. Trimming pared 4 bases from V and 8 bases from J, leaving 10 bases between. CDR1 and CDR2 (germline): SGHRS, YFSETQ. The sequence was collected from an adult who received the AZD1222 COVID-19 vaccine. The sequenced sample was peripheral blood, obtained 28 days after the second AZD1222 dose. The chain carries TRBV5-1 and TRBJ2-1; D not certain. The CDR3 bases are TGCGCCAGCAGCGCGACTCTGGATGAGCAGTTCTTC. Translating it yields CASSATLDEQFF.